This passage covers 3 T cell receptor beta chains from one sample sequenced in a study of T cells after yellow fever vaccination. In TCRdb, the 5' RACE reads were re-called with MiXCR into one record per CDR3 protein. The sample yields nearly 30,000 distinct CDR3 sequences, over 4.5% seen once. Here the sequenced sample was CD8+ T cells sorted from PBMCs, taken 10 days after the yellow fever booster vaccination. Receptor source: a man aged 25 to 40 who received the YFV17D yellow fever vaccine.

There are many counts of this clonotype. The rearrangement links TRBV7-2 to TRBJ2-7; 10 nucleotides agree with TRBD2. Germline CDR1 and CDR2: SGHTA and FQGNSA. This CDR3 is 15 amino acids long. V was pared by 5 bases and J by 3 bases, with 7 bases of the junction left unmatched. The CDR3 bases are TGTGCCAGCAGCATGGTAGCGGGAGGAAGCTACGAGCAGTACTTC. Encoded protein: CASSMVAGGSYEQYF. Variable domain in full (rest from reference TRBV7-2 and TRBJ2-7): GAGVSQSPSNKVTEKGKDVELRCDPISGHTALYWYRQSLGQGLEFLIYFQGNSAPDKSGLPSDRFSAERTGGSVSTLTIQRTQQEDSAVYLCASSMVAGGSYEQYFGPGTRLTVT.

This clonotype was recorded many times. The chain employs TRBV5-1 and TRBJ2-7; 9 bases match TRBD1. The CDR3 loop spans 14 amino acids. J gave up 4 bases and V 2 bases, and 4 bases lay outside the gene matches. The germline V gene has CDR1 SGHRS and CDR2 YFSETQ. The CDR3 nucleotides are TGCGCCAGCAGCTTAGGACAGGGGTTTTACGAGCAGTACTTC. Encoded protein: CASSLGQGFYEQYF.

This clonotype was found a few times. This may come from a read error, since a much larger clone is one base off. The chain has TRBV27 and TRBJ2-7, with D perhaps TRBD2 (5 bases). Germline V gene sequence: CDR1 MNHEY, CDR2 SMNVEV (reference sequence). The CDR3 spans 14 residues. V shed 9 bases and J shed 2 bases, with 17 bases lying between them. CDR3 in amino acids: CASSSTGFPYEQYF. DNA of the CDR3: TGTGCCAGTTCTTCAACGGGATTTCCCTACGAGCAGTACTTC.